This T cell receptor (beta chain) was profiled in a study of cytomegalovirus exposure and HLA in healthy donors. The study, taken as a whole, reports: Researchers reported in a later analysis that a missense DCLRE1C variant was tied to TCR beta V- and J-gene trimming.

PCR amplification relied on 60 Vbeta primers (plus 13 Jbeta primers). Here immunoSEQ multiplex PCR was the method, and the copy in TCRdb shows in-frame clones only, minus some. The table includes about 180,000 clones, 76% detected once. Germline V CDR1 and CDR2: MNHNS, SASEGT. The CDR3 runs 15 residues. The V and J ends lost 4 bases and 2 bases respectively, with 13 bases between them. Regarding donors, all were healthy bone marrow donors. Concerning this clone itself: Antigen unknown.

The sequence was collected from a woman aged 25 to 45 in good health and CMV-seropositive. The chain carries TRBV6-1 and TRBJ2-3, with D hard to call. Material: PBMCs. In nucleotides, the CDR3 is TGTGCCAGCAGTGTCTCGGAACACTACACAGATACGCAGTATTTT. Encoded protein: CASSVSEHYTDTQYF.